This TCR beta chain was sequenced in a study of T cells in Graves' hyperthyroidism and ophthalmopathy. Study results and limitations: Ophthalmopathy cases were set apart from stable hyperthyroidism by a 13 V-J model. Researchers found most expanded thyroid clonotypes above 0.001 in blood as well.

This clonotype was recorded at least ten times. What it recognizes is unknown. This CDR3 is 13 amino acids long. Germline loops: CDR1 SGHVS, CDR2 FQNEAQ. With 5 bases removed from V and 5 bases from J, the gap between germline ends came to 13 bases. Across 18 months, stable Graves' hyperthyroidism was marked by no progression to ophthalmopathy. In making diagnoses, clinical symptoms, serum thyroxine and TRAb, thyroid ultrasound and orbital computed tomography were all used. Using RNA transcripts as the source, TCR beta CDR3 regions were amplified. First-round RT-PCR targeting the TCR CDR3 was performed with the HTBI primer set. TCRdb ran MiXCR on the multiplex PCR reads and lists one entry per CDR3 protein. The data hold around 520,000 distinct CDR3 sequences, with roughly 15% observed a single time.

V usage is TRBV7-8 and J usage is TRBJ2-7, with D possibly TRBD1 on 5 matching bases. The sequence derives from a woman aged 40 to 49 with Graves' hyperthyroidism. Material for sequencing was blood. The CDR3 coding sequence is TGTGCCAGCAGCCACACGACAGCGAACGAGCAGTACTTC. Translating it yields CASSHTTANEQYF.